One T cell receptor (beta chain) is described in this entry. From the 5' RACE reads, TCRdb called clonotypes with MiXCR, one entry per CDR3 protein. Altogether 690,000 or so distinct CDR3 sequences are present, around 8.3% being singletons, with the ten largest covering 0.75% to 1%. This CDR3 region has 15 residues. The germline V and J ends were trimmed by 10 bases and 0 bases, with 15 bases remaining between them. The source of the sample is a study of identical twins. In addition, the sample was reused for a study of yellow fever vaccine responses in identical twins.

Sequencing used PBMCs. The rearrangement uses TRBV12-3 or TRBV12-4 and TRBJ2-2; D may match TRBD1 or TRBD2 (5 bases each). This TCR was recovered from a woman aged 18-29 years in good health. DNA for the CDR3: TGTGCCACCGATTCGGGGCCCGCGAACACCGGGGAGCTGTTTTTT. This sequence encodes CATDSGPANTGELFF.